Listed below are T cell receptor beta chains from one sample, sequenced in a study of tumor-infiltrating T cells and Merkel cell polyomavirus. Only in-frame clones appear in the TCRdb table, and some are missing; sequencing was by immunoSEQ multiplex PCR. The repertoire holds under 30,000 clones, 70% to 90% seen once, with roughly 2.6% in the top ten. Sequencing used lymph node tissue. These receptors were obtained from a man aged 45-65 years with Merkel cell carcinoma. CDR3s include the opening cysteine and the closing phenylalanine or tryptophan. Each record gives: J gene, clone size, V gene, D gene, CDR3 DNA, CDR3 protein. A D gene is named only where the DNA matches it firmly. Some rows have no size entry. The others give once, few or many, or a class for an expanded clone.

j_gene: TRBJ1-4; abundance: NA; v_gene: TRBV28; d_gene: NA; CDR3nt: TGTGCCAGCAGTGGGGGGGGAGCAGCAACTAATGAAAAACTGTTTTTT; CDR3aa: CASSGGGAATNEKLFF
j_gene: TRBJ2-7; abundance: NA; v_gene: TRBV21-1; d_gene: NA; CDR3nt: TGTGCCAGCAGCCCGTTAGACAGGGTTGGCGAGCAGTACTTC; CDR3aa: CASSPLDRVGEQYF
j_gene: TRBJ1-1; abundance: large; v_gene: TRBV30; d_gene: NA; CDR3nt: TGTGCCTGGAGTGTAGGGGTGAACACTGAAGCTTTCTTT; CDR3aa: CAWSVGVNTEAFF
j_gene: TRBJ1-6; abundance: NA; v_gene: TRBV5-4; d_gene: TRBD1; CDR3nt: TGTGCCAGCAGCCGAGAAGGGGACAGCTATTCACCCCTCCACTTT; CDR3aa: CASSREGDSYSPLHF
j_gene: TRBJ2-7; abundance: NA; v_gene: TRBV6-1; d_gene: TRBD1; CDR3nt: TGTGCCAGCGGATCTATGGACAGGGGGCTTCACGAGCAGTACTTC; CDR3aa: CASGSMDRGLHEQYF
j_gene: TRBJ2-6; abundance: NA; v_gene: TRBV6-4; d_gene: NA; CDR3nt: TGTGCCAGCAGGGGGGAGGACTCTGGGGCCAACGTCCTGACTTTC; CDR3aa: CASRGEDSGANVLTF
j_gene: TRBJ2-1; abundance: NA; v_gene: TRBV28; d_gene: TRBD1; CDR3nt: TGTGCCAGCAGTAGATCACGGACAGGGGACAATGAGCAGTTCTTC; CDR3aa: CASSRSRTGDNEQFF
j_gene: TRBJ2-7; abundance: few; v_gene: TRBV28; d_gene: NA; CDR3nt: TGTGCCAGCAGTCCGACAGAATTAAGCTCCTACGAGCAGTACTTC; CDR3aa: CASSPTELSSYEQYF
j_gene: TRBJ1-1; abundance: NA; v_gene: TRBV11-1; d_gene: NA; CDR3nt: TGTGCCAGCAGCTTAGCGGGAGGCTACGGTGAAGCTTTCTTT; CDR3aa: CASSLAGGYGEAFF
j_gene: TRBJ2-3; abundance: NA; v_gene: TRBV18; d_gene: NA; CDR3nt: TGTGCCAGCTCACCATCTACGGGGGTCGGGCCAAAAGGACATACGCAGTATTTT; CDR3aa: CASSPSTGVGPKGHTQYF
j_gene: TRBJ2-5; abundance: NA; v_gene: TRBV10-3; d_gene: NA; CDR3nt: TGTGCCATCAGTGATAGTAGTCTAGCCGGGAGGACCCAGTACTTC; CDR3aa: CAISDSSLAGRTQYF
j_gene: TRBJ2-5; abundance: NA; v_gene: TRBV7-7; d_gene: TRBD1; CDR3nt: TGTGCTAGCAGCTTAGTTGGACAGGGGAAGACCCAGTACTTC; CDR3aa: CASSLVGQGKTQYF
j_gene: TRBJ1-2; abundance: NA; v_gene: TRBV9; d_gene: TRBD1; CDR3nt: TGTGCCAGCAGCCCCCCAGGGACAGGCTATGGCTATGGCTACACCTTC; CDR3aa: CASSPPGTGYGYGYTF
j_gene: TRBJ1-4; abundance: NA; v_gene: TRBV7-2; d_gene: NA; CDR3nt: TGTGCCAGCAGCGCAGAGGGTAGTAATGAAAAACTGTTTTTT; CDR3aa: CASSAEGSNEKLFF
j_gene: TRBJ2-5; abundance: NA; v_gene: TRBV6-6; d_gene: NA; CDR3nt: TGTGCCAGCAGTGTGACAGGCCACGGGAAGACCCAGTACTTC; CDR3aa: CASSVTGHGKTQYF
j_gene: TRBJ2-1; abundance: NA; v_gene: TRBV7-3; d_gene: TRBD1; CDR3nt: TGTGCCAGCAGCAGTACAGGGGGAACCTACAATGAGCAGTTCTTC; CDR3aa: CASSSTGGTYNEQFF
j_gene: TRBJ2-1; abundance: NA; v_gene: TRBV28; d_gene: NA; CDR3nt: TGTGCCAGCAGTTTAGGAGGGACAGCCTCCTACAATGAGCAGTTCTTC; CDR3aa: CASSLGGTASYNEQFF
j_gene: TRBJ1-2; abundance: NA; v_gene: TRBV7-8; d_gene: NA; CDR3nt: TGTGCCAGCAGCTTAGCGAGCGGGTCCCGCCACCCCTATGGCTACACCTTC; CDR3aa: CASSLASGSRHPYGYTF
j_gene: TRBJ1-4; abundance: NA; v_gene: TRBV6-5; d_gene: TRBD1; CDR3nt: TGTGCCAGCAGCCCCGGACAGGGGGCATGGGAAAAACTGTTTTTT; CDR3aa: CASSPGQGAWEKLFF
j_gene: TRBJ2-5; abundance: NA; v_gene: TRBV29-1; d_gene: TRBD2; CDR3nt: TGCAGCGTTGAACAGGGTCTAGCGGGAGAGACCCAGTACTTC; CDR3aa: CSVEQGLAGETQYF
j_gene: TRBJ2-5; abundance: NA; v_gene: TRBV5-6; d_gene: TRBD1; CDR3nt: TGTGCCAGCAGCCATGGACAGGGGCGGGAGACCCAGTACTTC; CDR3aa: CASSHGQGRETQYF
j_gene: TRBJ2-7; abundance: NA; v_gene: TRBV28; d_gene: NA; CDR3nt: TGTGCCAGCAGTTGGCAGGGGTTCGCCTACGAGCAGTACTTC; CDR3aa: CASSWQGFAYEQYF
j_gene: TRBJ1-5; abundance: NA; v_gene: TRBV27; d_gene: NA; CDR3nt: TGTGCCAGCAGTTTAATGGGGGCGGGTCAGCCCCAGCATTTT; CDR3aa: CASSLMGAGQPQHF
j_gene: TRBJ1-2; abundance: NA; v_gene: TRBV19; d_gene: NA; CDR3nt: TGTGCCAGTAGTATAGGGGGCCAGCCTCCTAACTATGGCTACACCTTC; CDR3aa: CASSIGGQPPNYGYTF
j_gene: TRBJ1-3; abundance: few; v_gene: TRBV6-5; d_gene: TRBD1; CDR3nt: TGTGCCAGCAGTCAGGGGACAGCCTCTGGAAACACCATATATTTT; CDR3aa: CASSQGTASGNTIYF
j_gene: TRBJ2-1; abundance: NA; v_gene: TRBV5-1; d_gene: NA; CDR3nt: TGCGCCAGCAGCCCAAACAGGGTTAGGGTAGGCTACAATGAGCAGTTCTTC; CDR3aa: CASSPNRVRVGYNEQFF
j_gene: TRBJ1-4; abundance: NA; v_gene: TRBV7-2; d_gene: TRBD1; CDR3nt: TGTGCCAGCAGCTCACGGGACAGAAAACTGTTTTTT; CDR3aa: CASSSRDRKLFF
j_gene: TRBJ1-3; abundance: few; v_gene: TRBV6-5; d_gene: NA; CDR3nt: TGTGCCAGCAGTGGGGGACTTGGAAACACCATATATTTT; CDR3aa: CASSGGLGNTIYF
j_gene: TRBJ2-1; abundance: NA; v_gene: TRBV28; d_gene: NA; CDR3nt: TGTGCCAGCAGTTTCGGTACAGGTTCTAATGAGCAGTTCTTC; CDR3aa: CASSFGTGSNEQFF
j_gene: TRBJ1-4; abundance: NA; v_gene: TRBV19; d_gene: NA; CDR3nt: TGTGCCAGTAAAAGAACAGACCCATCGGTTAATGAAAAACTGTTTTTT; CDR3aa: CASKRTDPSVNEKLFF
j_gene: TRBJ2-7; abundance: NA; v_gene: TRBV6-5; d_gene: TRBD1; CDR3nt: TGTGCCAGCAGTTACGCACAGGGGGCACGGGAGCAGTACTTC; CDR3aa: CASSYAQGAREQYF
j_gene: TRBJ2-1; abundance: NA; v_gene: TRBV27; d_gene: TRBD1; CDR3nt: TGTGCCAGCAGTTTACTGGGACAGGGGGCCAATGAGCAGTTCTTC; CDR3aa: CASSLLGQGANEQFF
j_gene: TRBJ2-7; abundance: once; v_gene: TRBV5-1; d_gene: TRBD2; CDR3nt: TGCGCCAGCAGCTTGGCCGGAAGCGGGAGGTCCTACGAGCAGTACTTC; CDR3aa: CASSLAGSGRSYEQYF
j_gene: TRBJ2-7; abundance: NA; v_gene: TRBV7-9; d_gene: TRBD1; CDR3nt: TGTGCCAGCAAGAATGAGGGGGCGAATGAGCAGTACTTC; CDR3aa: CASKNEGANEQYF
j_gene: TRBJ2-1; abundance: NA; v_gene: TRBV30; d_gene: TRBD2; CDR3nt: TGTGCCTGGGAGCGGGGTCTTTCTCTAGCGACCCACAATGAGCAGTTCTTC; CDR3aa: CAWERGLSLATHNEQFF
j_gene: TRBJ2-3; abundance: NA; v_gene: TRBV19; d_gene: NA; CDR3nt: TGTGCCAGTAGAGCCCTAGACACAGATACGCAGTATTTT; CDR3aa: CASRALDTDTQYF
j_gene: TRBJ2-7; abundance: NA; v_gene: TRBV7-9; d_gene: TRBD1; CDR3nt: TGTGCCAGCAGCCCGGGACAGTACAAAACCGAGCAGTACTTC; CDR3aa: CASSPGQYKTEQYF
j_gene: TRBJ2-3; abundance: NA; v_gene: TRBV19; d_gene: NA; CDR3nt: TGTGCCAGCCACACCCCGGGAGAAGGAGATACGCAGTATTTT; CDR3aa: CASHTPGEGDTQYF
j_gene: TRBJ2-7; abundance: NA; v_gene: TRBV15; d_gene: TRBD2; CDR3nt: TGTGCCACCAGCAGAGCCCTAGCGGGAGACGAGCAGTACTTC; CDR3aa: CATSRALAGDEQYF
j_gene: TRBJ2-5; abundance: NA; v_gene: TRBV5-4; d_gene: NA; CDR3nt: TGTGCCAGCAGCCCCGGGTCGGGGTTGGCGGAGACCCAGTACTTC; CDR3aa: CASSPGSGLAETQYF
j_gene: TRBJ1-2; abundance: NA; v_gene: TRBV29-1; d_gene: TRBD1; CDR3nt: TGCAGCGCCCACGGGACAGGGATTAACTATGGCTACACCTTC; CDR3aa: CSAHGTGINYGYTF
j_gene: TRBJ2-7; abundance: NA; v_gene: TRBV18; d_gene: TRBD1; CDR3nt: TGTGCCAGCTCACTAACCCCCGAGGACAGGGTTGCCGAGCAGTACTTC; CDR3aa: CASSLTPEDRVAEQYF
j_gene: TRBJ2-1; abundance: NA; v_gene: TRBV19; d_gene: TRBD2; CDR3nt: TGTGCCAGTAGTATGGGCGCTAGCGGGAGAAATGAGCAGTTCTTC; CDR3aa: CASSMGASGRNEQFF
j_gene: TRBJ1-3; abundance: NA; v_gene: TRBV21-1; d_gene: NA; CDR3nt: TGTGCCAGCGCGACGGGGGAAGTCGGGCACACCATATATTTT; CDR3aa: CASATGEVGHTIYF
j_gene: TRBJ2-7; abundance: NA; v_gene: TRBV13; d_gene: TRBD1; CDR3nt: TGTGCCAGCAGCCGACAGGGGGCCTCGGAGCAGTACTTC; CDR3aa: CASSRQGASEQYF
j_gene: TRBJ1-1; abundance: NA; v_gene: TRBV11-2; d_gene: NA; CDR3nt: TGTGCCAGCAGCTTAGTGGGGACACCGGTGAACACTGAAGCTTTCTTT; CDR3aa: CASSLVGTPVNTEAFF
j_gene: TRBJ2-7; abundance: NA; v_gene: TRBV2; d_gene: NA; CDR3nt: TGTGCCAGCAGTCTGGAGGTCGAGCAGTACTTC; CDR3aa: CASSLEVEQYF
j_gene: TRBJ1-3; abundance: NA; v_gene: TRBV7-2; d_gene: NA; CDR3nt: TGTGCCAGCAGCCTTGGTGGACAGAACTCTGGAAACACCATATATTTT; CDR3aa: CASSLGGQNSGNTIYF
j_gene: TRBJ1-2; abundance: NA; v_gene: TRBV5-1; d_gene: NA; CDR3nt: TGCGCCAGCAGCCGGGCAGGGGATCTCTATGGCTACACCTTC; CDR3aa: CASSRAGDLYGYTF
j_gene: TRBJ2-5; abundance: NA; v_gene: TRBV7-6; d_gene: TRBD1; CDR3nt: TGTGCCAGCAGTCAAGCCCGGACAGGGAGAGAGACCCAGTACTTC; CDR3aa: CASSQARTGRETQYF
j_gene: TRBJ2-1; abundance: NA; v_gene: TRBV6-6; d_gene: TRBD2; CDR3nt: TGTGCCAGCAGTTCCCTGTTAGCGGGGGGGAACAATGAGCAGTTCTTC; CDR3aa: CASSSLLAGGNNEQFF
j_gene: TRBJ2-5; abundance: NA; v_gene: TRBV13; d_gene: NA; CDR3nt: TGTGCCAGCAGCTTAGGGGGGGCGATGGGGACCCAGTACTTC; CDR3aa: CASSLGGAMGTQYF
j_gene: TRBJ2-1; abundance: NA; v_gene: TRBV19; d_gene: NA; CDR3nt: TGTGCCAGTAAATTTGTAGCGGAGCGGAGGGAGCAGTTCTTC; CDR3aa: CASKFVAERREQFF
j_gene: TRBJ1-1; abundance: NA; v_gene: TRBV5-4; d_gene: NA; CDR3nt: TGTGCCAGCAGCTCGGGGGGGACCTACCGGGGGAACACTGAAGCTTTCTTT; CDR3aa: CASSSGGTYRGNTEAFF
j_gene: TRBJ2-7; abundance: once; v_gene: TRBV27; d_gene: TRBD2; CDR3nt: TGTGCCAGCAGTTTGCGGGGGGGCCCCAACTACGAGCAGTACTTC; CDR3aa: CASSLRGGPNYEQYF
j_gene: TRBJ2-1; abundance: NA; v_gene: TRBV6-7; d_gene: TRBD1; CDR3nt: TGTGCCAGCAGTTACTCCGGGACAGGGGGGTGTGAGCAGTTCTTC; CDR3aa: CASSYSGTGGCEQFF
j_gene: TRBJ2-2; abundance: NA; v_gene: TRBV30; d_gene: TRBD2; CDR3nt: TGTGCCACAAATCTGGCGGGGGTGGTTAACACCGGGGAGCTGTTTTTT; CDR3aa: CATNLAGVVNTGELFF
j_gene: TRBJ1-1; abundance: NA; v_gene: TRBV11-2; d_gene: NA; CDR3nt: TGTGCCAGCAGCTCGGGTGCGGGGAACACTGAAGCTTTCTTT; CDR3aa: CASSSGAGNTEAFF
j_gene: TRBJ1-1; abundance: NA; v_gene: TRBV2; d_gene: NA; CDR3nt: TGTGCCAGCAGTGAACAGGTGAACACTGAAGCTTTCTTT; CDR3aa: CASSEQVNTEAFF